The T cell receptor (beta chain) under discussion was sequenced for a study of T cell repertoires in cytomegalovirus infection. Study as a whole: CMV infection plus the matching HLA type was flagged by public TCR beta signatures.

MiXCR, run by TCRdb on the reads, gives a single entry per CDR3 protein. The sample holds hundreds of thousands of distinct CDR3 sequences, approximately 33% seen once. The germline gives CDR1 SGHVS, CDR2 FQNEAQ. This CDR3 is built from 15 residues. Losses at the gene ends were 3 bases for V and 5 bases for J; bases not matched to a gene: 5. This clonotype came up many times. As yet, its antigen is unknown. The sample in question was cultured CD8+ T cells from PBMCs, obtained from culture after CMV antigen stimulation. This clonotype was obtained from a human donor in good health (CMV status not recorded). Some clones in this sample may be carry-over from other donors' samples. The chain combines TRBV7-8 with TRBJ2-2; 8 bases line up with TRBD1. CDR3: CASSFRTGRTGELFF. In DNA form, the CDR3 reads TGTGCCAGCAGCTTCCGGACAGGGAGAACCGGGGAGCTGTTTTTT.